This T cell receptor (beta chain) was profiled in a study of cytomegalovirus exposure and HLA in healthy donors. Worth noting for this clone: The antigen remains unidentified.

Broader study findings: Trimming of TCR beta V- and J-genes showed a link, identified in a later analysis, to a missense DCLRE1C variant. Based on reports, TCR beta sequences accurately predicted HLA-A and HLA-B alleles for most subjects. Sequencing likely produced, as an artifact, a cluster of highly shared sequence variants.

PCR used 60 Vbeta primers and 13 Jbeta primers. TCRdb keeps only in-frame clones here, not all; method: immunoSEQ multiplex PCR. The table lists nearly 110,000 clones, around four fifths of them singletons. Looked up from germline, CDR1 is SGDLS and CDR2 is YYNGEE. The CDR3 is made up of 13 amino acids. V was cut by 2 bases and J by 1 base, with 6 bases left in between. The TCR was taken from a man aged 45-65 years in good health and CMV-seronegative. This chain uses TRBV9 with TRBJ1-1; TRBD1 might be the D (6 bases). The specimen sequenced was PBMCs. CDR3 DNA: TGTGCCAGCAGCGTGGACAGGAACACTGAAGCTTTCTTT. Its translation is CASSVDRNTEAFF.